This entry describes one T cell receptor (beta chain). Its antigen is still unknown. The data derive from a study of cytomegalovirus exposure and HLA in healthy donors. Researchers ran the PCR with 60 Vbeta and 13 Jbeta primers. Sequencing was performed with immunoSEQ multiplex PCR; in TCRdb, only in-frame clones are kept and a portion is missing. The sample carries roughly 170,000 clones, 84% recorded once. Per the germline V gene, CDR1 is SGHTA and CDR2 is FQGTGA. CDR3 length: 14 residues. V lost 8 bases to trimming and J lost 3 bases; unmatched junction nucleotides: 7. General study results and limits: The later analysis indicated that the majority of CMV-associated TCR beta chains appeared HLA-restricted. The authors confirmed in vitro that three CMV-associated chains were specific for CMV antigens.

V and J are TRBV7-3 and TRBJ2-3, with TRBD2 matching 8 bases. Sequencing used PBMCs. The origin of this receptor is a girl aged 2 to 10 in good health and CMV-seropositive. This chain's CDR3 is CASARGGLTDTQYF. CDR3 bases: TGTGCCAGCGCGCGCGGGGGGCTAACAGATACGCAGTATTTT.